This section outlines one T cell receptor (beta chain) sequence together with its context. The source of the sample is a study of blood T cell repertoires in COVID-19. Profiled with immunoSEQ multiplex PCR; TCRdb holds only in-frame clones, not every one. The sample records about 190,000 clones, just under 90% being singletons. V lost 5 bases and J 7 bases, leaving 20 bases between the germline ends. CDR3 size: 16 residues. Germline CDR1 and CDR2: LNHDA and SQIVND (reference sequence). The chain has TRBV19 and TRBJ2-2, with TRBD1 as a possible D gene (5 bases). The sequenced sample was peripheral blood. This receptor was taken from a woman in her 70s with COVID-19, enrolled during active disease. The CDR3 spells CASSDPEISRGGELFF. The CDR3 DNA is TGTGCCAGTAGTGACCCGGAAATCTCTAGGGGCGGGGAGCTGTTTTTT.